One and the same sample provided the 8 T cell receptor beta chains below, sequenced in a study of blood T cell repertoires in COVID-19. Here immunoSEQ multiplex PCR was the method, and the copy in TCRdb shows in-frame clones only, minus some. In the table there are roughly 380,000 clones, around 85% of which are singletons. Specimen: peripheral blood. These receptor sequences come from a woman in her late teens or twenties with acute or convalescent COVID-19.

This sequence joins TRBV7-8 and TRBJ2-5; D is ambiguous. Trimming shortened V by 1 base and J by 2 bases, and 8 bases separated the two germline ends. This CDR3 has 14 residues. Germline CDR1 reads SGHVS; CDR2 reads FQNEAQ. CDR3 amino acids: CASSLGAQQETQYF. CDR3 in DNA: TGTGCCAGCAGCTTAGGAGCGCAACAAGAGACCCAGTACTTC.

This clone showed up just a few times. The V and J genes are TRBV4-1 and TRBJ2-5; 10 nucleotides align to TRBD1. CDR1 and CDR2 (germline): MGHRA, YSYEKL. With 0 bases clipped from V and 6 bases from J, the junction kept 10 bases outside the gene matches. The CDR3 consists of 17 residues. In DNA, the CDR3 is TGCGCCAGCAGCCAAGATCTTTTAAGGGACAGGGGTAAGACCCAGTACTTC. Translating gives CASSQDLLRDRGKTQYF.

V is TRBV5-4 and J is TRBJ2-7, with TRBD1 matching over 9 bases. V lost 4 bases and J lost 2; bases outside the gene matches: 1. Germline V CDR1 and CDR2: SGHNT, YYREEE (reference sequence). The CDR3 is 13 residues long. The CDR3 loop is CASSRDRAYEQYF. CDR3 bases: TGTGCCAGCAGCCGGGACAGGGCCTACGAGCAGTACTTC.

The chain has TRBV11-2 and TRBJ1-4; TRBD1 aligns across 7 bases. Germline trimming cut 3 bases from V and 8 bases from J; bases unmatched to any gene: 6. The germline CDR1 and CDR2 sequences are SGHAT and FQNNGV. The CDR3 contains 14 residues. The CDR3 bases are TGTGCCAGCAGCTTCCAGGGGGTAGAAGAAAAACTGTTTTTT. This sequence encodes CASSFQGVEEKLFF.

The chain combines TRBV5-1 with TRBJ2-2; tentatively, D is TRBD1 (5 bases). The ends were cut back, 2 bases at V and 0 bases at J, with 8 bases in the middle. Germline V gene lookup returns CDR1 SGHRS and CDR2 YFSETQ. The CDR3 has 15 residues. The CDR3 nucleotides read TGCGCCAGCAGCTTTAGACAGTCGAACACCGGGGAGCTGTTTTTT. It translates to CASSFRQSNTGELFF.

The chain carries TRBV29-1 and TRBJ1-3, with D hard to call. The length of the CDR3 is 13 residues. Trimming stripped 5 bases from V and 1 base from J, with 9 bases between. Germline CDR1 reads SQVTM; CDR2 reads ANQGSEA. This CDR3 is CSVSQASGNTIYF. As DNA, the CDR3 is TGCAGCGTTTCCCAGGCTTCTGGAAACACCATATATTTT. Drawing the rest from reference TRBV29-1 and TRBJ1-3, the complete variable domain is SAVISQKPSRDICQRGTSLTIQCQVDSQVTMMFWYRQQPGQSLTLIATANQGSEATYESGFVIDKFPISRPNLTFSTLTVSNMSPEDSSIYLCSVSQASGNTIYFGEGSWLTVV.

The rearrangement links TRBV28 to TRBJ1-5; D not certain. The germline V and J ends were trimmed by 7 bases and 4 bases, with 20 bases remaining between them. Per germline, CDR1 MDHEN and CDR2 SYDVKM. This CDR3 comprises 16 residues. CDR3 residues: CASIHGRVTRNQPQHF. The CDR3 DNA sequence: TGTGCCAGCATCCATGGGAGGGTAACAAGGAATCAGCCCCAGCATTTT.

The J gene is TRBJ2-7, the V gene TRBV6-2 or TRBV6-3; D is uncertain. Germline CDR1 and CDR2: MNHEY and SVGEGT. The CDR3 length is 13 residues. Trimming took off 5 bases at V and 3 bases at J, with 11 bases between the two ends. The CDR3, as DNA: TGTGCCAGCAGTCCGATGGCATACTACGAGCAGTACTTC. It translates to CASSPMAYYEQYF.